This is a list of T cell receptor beta chains from one sample in a study of PD-1 blockade in classical Hodgkin lymphoma. Using immunoSEQ multiplex PCR, the repertoire was profiled, and TCRdb retains in-frame clones only, with some absent. There are 100,000 to 130,000 clones in the sample; approximately 90% occur only once, and around 20% lies in the top ten. Source: peripheral blood mononuclear cells (PBMCs), taken before the second cycle of nivolumab. The receptors come from a human donor with classical Hodgkin lymphoma. Each CDR3 is given with its conserved first and last residue. D genes are given only for firm matches. A row's size may be missing; if present it is once, few, many or a size class.

TRBV14,NA,TRBJ2-1,TRBD1,CASSRDRRDNEQFF,TGTGCCAGCAGCCGGGACAGGAGAGACAATGAGCAGTTCTTC
TRBV19,NA,TRBJ2-5,NA,CASRPLIGASETQYF,TGTGCCAGTAGACCCCTAATCGGGGCCTCGGAGACCCAGTACTTC
TRBV28,NA,TRBJ2-1,NA,CASSLWGGGNEQFF,TGTGCCAGCAGTTTATGGGGAGGGGGAAATGAGCAGTTCTTC
TRBV19,NA,TRBJ1-1,NA,CASIGFSGAFF,TGTGCCAGTATAGGGTTTAGCGGAGCTTTCTTT
TRBV28,NA,TRBJ1-2,NA,CASSLSKGGYTF,TGTGCCAGCAGTTTATCCAAGGGAGGCTACACCTTC
TRBV18,NA,TRBJ2-1,NA,CASSPPGGEQFF,TGTGCCAGCTCACCACCAGGAGGGGAGCAGTTCTTC
TRBV5-4,NA,TRBJ2-7,TRBD2,CASSKGPPLAGAGYEQYF,TGTGCCAGCAGCAAAGGACCCCCATTAGCGGGAGCGGGGTACGAGCAGTACTTC
TRBV7-6,NA,TRBJ2-2,TRBD2,CASSLVGTSGTGELFF,TGTGCCAGCAGCTTAGTGGGGACTAGCGGGACCGGGGAGCTGTTTTTT
TRBV10-2,NA,TRBJ1-2,NA,CASTAGVDGYTF,TGCGCCAGCACGGCGGGAGTTGATGGCTACACCTTC
TRBV6-6,NA,TRBJ1-5,NA,CASSPSTGNQPQHF,TGTGCCAGCAGCCCTTCGACAGGCAATCAGCCCCAGCATTTT
TRBV19,NA,TRBJ2-1,TRBD2,CASSRLAGNDEQFF,TGTGCCAGTAGCCGACTAGCGGGAAACGATGAGCAGTTCTTC
TRBV19,NA,TRBJ2-7,TRBD2,CASRKGGLAGDSYEQYF,TGTGCCAGTAGAAAGGGTGGACTAGCGGGAGACTCCTACGAGCAGTACTTC
TRBV19,NA,TRBJ2-3,TRBD2,CASSISVVAGNTDTQYF,TGTGCCAGTAGTATCTCGGTGGTAGCGGGGAACACAGATACGCAGTATTTT
TRBV18,NA,TRBJ2-1,NA,CASSPPGVSYNEQFF,TGTGCCAGCTCACCACCGGGCGTCTCCTACAATGAGCAGTTCTTC
TRBV4-1,NA,TRBJ2-7,TRBD1,CASSYGTGKGEQYF,TGCGCCAGCAGCTACGGGACAGGGAAGGGCGAGCAGTACTTC
TRBV5-6,NA,TRBJ2-3,NA,CASSPGLRGGPTDTQYF,TGTGCCAGCAGCCCCGGCCTCCGTGGCGGCCCCACAGATACGCAGTATTTT
TRBV30,NA,TRBJ1-6,NA,CAWSGLYNSPLHF,TGTGCCTGGAGCGGACTTTATAATTCACCCCTCCACTTT
TRBV10-3,NA,TRBJ2-1,NA,CAISHGDSTYNEQFF,TGTGCCATCAGCCACGGGGACTCTACGTACAATGAGCAGTTCTTC
TRBV27,once,TRBJ2-2,TRBD1,CASRGTASSGELFF,TGTGCCAGCAGAGGGACAGCCTCGTCGGGGGAGCTGTTTTTT
TRBV30,few,TRBJ1-1,NA,CAWSARVRGEAFF,TGTGCCTGGAGTGCCAGGGTTAGGGGTGAAGCTTTCTTT
TRBV4-2,NA,TRBJ2-3,TRBD2,CASSQEIAGGPEDTQYF,TGTGCCAGCAGCCAAGAAATAGCGGGGGGGCCGGAAGATACGCAGTATTTT
TRBV7-2,NA,TRBJ2-3,TRBD2,CASSLGLGLAGVADTQYF,TGTGCCAGCAGCTTAGGGTTGGGACTAGCGGGAGTCGCAGATACGCAGTATTTT
TRBV10-1,NA,TRBJ2-6,NA,CASSEGSSGANVLTF,TGCGCCAGCAGTGAGGGGAGCTCTGGGGCCAACGTCCTGACTTTC
TRBV19,NA,TRBJ2-6,NA,CASSPLGLSGANVLTF,TGTGCCAGTAGTCCACTGGGCCTCTCTGGGGCCAACGTCCTGACTTTC
TRBV28,NA,TRBJ1-4,NA,CASRSRRRVATNEKLFF,TGTGCCAGCAGGTCCCGCAGACGTGTTGCAACTAATGAAAAACTGTTTTTT
TRBV6-5,NA,TRBJ1-1,NA,CASRTGGSEAFF,TGTGCCAGCAGAACGGGGGGCTCTGAAGCTTTCTTT
TRBV6-4,NA,TRBJ1-1,NA,CASRESGRMNTEAFF,TGTGCCAGCAGGGAGTCTGGGAGGATGAACACTGAAGCTTTCTTT
TRBV4-1,NA,TRBJ1-2,TRBD1,CASSRGGQLNYGYTF,TGCGCCAGCAGCCGAGGGGGACAGTTAAACTATGGCTACACCTTC
TRBV4-1,NA,TRBJ1-5,TRBD1,CASSQGTGIQPQHF,TGCGCCAGCAGCCAGGGGACAGGGATTCAGCCCCAGCATTTT